Listed below are T cell receptor beta chains from one sample, sequenced in a study of T cell repertoires in cytomegalovirus infection. Using its own MiXCR run on the reads, TCRdb lists one record per CDR3 protein. Among 650,000 to 850,000 distinct CDR3 sequences listed, 25% to 30% were seen once. Their recognized antigens are unknown. Specimen: cultured CD8+ T cells from PBMCs, collected from culture after CMV antigen stimulation. These receptors came from a human donor in good health (CMV status not recorded). Some clones in this sample may be carry-over from other donors' samples. Each CDR3 is given with its conserved first and last residue. D genes are given only for firm matches. A row's size may be missing; if present it is once, few, many or a size class.

j_call d_call v_call clone_size cdr3_aa cdr3_nt
TRBJ2-4 - TRBV9 - CASSVSGTAKNIQYF TGTGCCAGCAGCGTTAGCGGTACGGCCAAAAACATTCAGTACTTC
TRBJ1-4 - TRBV12-3/TRBV12-4 - CASSLVGMKNEKLFF TGTGCCAGCAGTTTAGTCGGGATGAAGAATGAAAAACTGTTTTTT
TRBJ2-1 - TRBV27 - CASRLSWVNEQFF TGTGCCAGCAGATTATCCTGGGTCAATGAGCAGTTCTTC
TRBJ1-1 TRBD1 TRBV4-1 many CASSQGPGQGVTEAFF TGCGCCAGCAGCCAAGGACCGGGACAGGGCGTCACTGAAGCTTTCTTT
TRBJ2-4 TRBD2 TRBV4-2 - CASSQETAGGAKNIQYF TGTGCCAGCAGCCAAGAAACAGCGGGGGGAGCCAAAAACATTCAGTACTTC
TRBJ2-3 - TRBV25-1 few CASSEGTLTDTQYF TGTGCCAGCAGTGAAGGGACCCTTACAGATACGCAGTATTTT
TRBJ2-5 TRBD1 TRBV6-6 - CASSDEPGQGTFSETQYF TGTGCCAGCAGTGACGAACCGGGACAGGGGACCTTCTCGGAGACCCAGTACTTC
TRBJ2-1 TRBD1 TRBV20-1 few CSAGGDRVNEQFF TGCAGTGCTGGGGGGGACAGGGTCAATGAGCAGTTCTTC
TRBJ1-2 TRBD1 TRBV7-9 few CASSLADRDGLSGYTF TGTGCCAGCAGCTTAGCTGACAGGGATGGGCTTAGTGGCTACACCTTC
TRBJ1-1 - TRBV2 - CASKGFRGAFF TGTGCCAGCAAAGGATTTCGAGGGGCTTTCTTT
TRBJ2-1 TRBD2 TRBV12-3/TRBV12-4 many CASSSGLESSYNEQFF TGTGCCAGCAGTTCCGGACTAGAGAGCTCCTACAATGAGCAGTTCTTC
TRBJ1-6 - TRBV7-2 many CASSPPLHF TGTGCCAGCAGCCCACCCCTCCACTTT
TRBJ2-1 - TRBV7-4 - CASSLDGEGRNEQFF TGTGCCAGCAGCTTAGATGGGGAAGGGCGGAATGAGCAGTTCTTC
TRBJ1-5 - TRBV7-9 - CASSSSGTGSQPQHF TGTGCCAGCAGCTCCTCCGGGACGGGAAGCCAGCCCCAGCATTTT
TRBJ2-3 TRBD1 TRBV12-5 - CASGLVIGTGGTDTQYF TGTGCTAGTGGTTTGGTAATCGGGACAGGGGGCACAGATACGCAGTATTTT
TRBJ2-5 - TRBV6-5 - CASSYMAGWETQYF TGTGCCAGCAGTTACATGGCAGGGTGGGAGACCCAGTACTTC
TRBJ2-3 TRBD2 TRBV7-2 - CANTRTSGGDTQYF TGTGCCAACACCAGGACTAGTGGAGGGGATACGCAGTATTTT
TRBJ2-7 TRBD2 TRBV7-9 - CASIHPGLASKQYF TGTGCCAGCATCCACCCGGGACTAGCTAGCAAGCAGTACTTC
TRBJ1-1 - TRBV4-1 - CASSHGLHNTEAFF TGCGCCAGCAGCCACGGCCTTCATAACACTGAAGCTTTCTTT
TRBJ1-5 - TRBV7-6 - CASSPYDGSNQPQHF TGTGCCAGCAGCCCCTATGACGGTAGCAATCAGCCCCAGCATTTT
TRBJ2-3 TRBD1 TRBV7-6 few CASSPPYRGAQYF TGTGCCAGCAGCCCACCCTACAGGGGTGCGCAGTATTTT
TRBJ2-7 - TRBV7-8 - CASSLGAGPGEQYF TGTGCCAGCAGCTTAGGCGCGGGGCCGGGCGAGCAGTACTTC
TRBJ2-1 TRBD1 TRBV15 few CATSEDRALDEQFF TGTGCCACCAGCGAGGACAGGGCTTTGGATGAGCAGTTCTTC
TRBJ2-3 TRBD2 TRBV7-6 - CAGSRSLAGGADTQYF TGTGCCGGCAGCCGGTCCCTAGCGGGGGGGGCAGATACGCAGTATTTT
TRBJ2-3 TRBD1 TRBV6-2/TRBV6-3 many CASSYPGQGTDTQYF TGTGCCAGCAGTTACCCCGGACAGGGGACAGATACGCAGTATTTT
TRBJ1-1 - TRBV5-1 - CASSPGDRNTEAFF TGCGCCAGCAGCCCAGGGGATCGGAACACTGAAGCTTTCTTT
TRBJ1-5 TRBD1 TRBV4-3 - CASSLGQGSSNQPQHF TGCGCCAGCAGCCTGGGACAGGGCTCCTCCAATCAGCCCCAGCATTTT
TRBJ2-1 - TRBV4-2 - CASSQDRAGEQFF TGTGCCAGCAGCCAAGATCGAGCCGGCGAGCAGTTCTTC
TRBJ1-2 TRBD1 TRBV15 - CATSRGDRGGYGYTF TGTGCCACCAGCAGAGGGGACAGGGGGGGCTATGGCTACACCTTC
TRBJ1-2 TRBD1 TRBV14 - CASSQEMRGRGGYTF TGTGCCAGCAGCCAAGAGATGAGGGGGCGAGGCGGCTACACCTTC
TRBJ2-7 TRBD1 TRBV7-6 few CASSSGQGKHF TGTGCCAGCAGCTCCGGACAGGGAAAACACTTC
TRBJ2-2 - TRBV2 - CASSETGITGELFF TGTGCCAGCAGCGAAACGGGCATCACCGGGGAGCTGTTTTTT
TRBJ1-3 TRBD1 TRBV12-3/TRBV12-4 few CASSPRTGFSGNTIYF TGTGCCAGCAGTCCCCGGACAGGATTCTCTGGAAACACCATATATTTT
TRBJ1-5 - TRBV7-9 many CASSSTETFSNQPQHF TGTGCCAGCAGCTCGACAGAGACCTTTAGCAATCAGCCCCAGCATTTT
TRBJ2-7 TRBD1 TRBV10-3 - CAIRRDSYEQYF TGTGCCATCAGGAGGGACAGCTACGAGCAGTACTTC
TRBJ1-1 - TRBV19 - CASSISEGRAEAFF TGTGCCAGTAGTATTTCTGAGGGGAGAGCTGAAGCTTTCTTT